Given below is one T cell receptor beta chain in context. The record originates from a study of blood T cell repertoires in COVID-19. Authors' processing steps: Estimation of nucleated cell counts was performed using reference gene primer amplification. Here immunoSEQ multiplex PCR was the method, and the copy in TCRdb shows in-frame clones only, minus some. V and J calls and clone size are given by that table; D and trimming were obtained from the DNA. Here the sample spans approximately 100,000 clones, approximately 84% being singletons. The germline V and J ends were trimmed by 6 bases and 6 bases, with 11 bases remaining between them. This CDR3 is 13 amino acids long. The germline V gene has CDR1 SGHTA and CDR2 FQGNSA.

The TCR comes from a man between 65 and 85 years old with acute or convalescent COVID-19. The gene calls are TRBV7-2 and TRBJ2-2; tentatively, D is TRBD1 (6 bases). The sequenced material came from peripheral blood. CDR3 nucleotide sequence: TGTGCCAGCAGTTCCCGACAGGCCGGGGAGCTGTTTTTT. It translates to CASSSRQAGELFF.